This TCR beta chain was profiled in a study of identical twins. A universal primer site was added by template switching, and unique molecular identifiers were carried by the cDNA. TCRdb reprocessed the 5' RACE reads with MiXCR, giving one entry per CDR3 protein. The sample shows around 480,000 distinct CDR3 sequences, 14% of them seen only once. This clonotype was counted a few times. This CDR3 is 14 amino acids long. Trimming left V 4 bases short and J 1 base short, with 10 bases between. Per germline, CDR1 LNHNV and CDR2 YYDKDF (reference sequence). These same data were also listed under a study on yellow fever vaccine responses in identical twins.

The sequenced sample was CD4+ T cells sorted from blood. This sequence was found in a woman aged 18-35 years in good health. The genes are TRBV15 and TRBJ1-1; D possibly corresponds to TRBD1 (5 bases). DNA for the CDR3: TGTGCCACCAGCACCAGGGACTCGAACACTGAAGCTTTCTTT. It codes for CATSTRDSNTEAFF.